The sequence of this TCR beta chain was determined in a study of T cell clonotyping in hematopoietic cell transplantation. This clone is judged large (0.1 to 1%). Time point of the sample: recipient sample about 28 days before transplant, after cytoreduction. V shed 1 base and J shed 5 bases, with 11 bases lying between them. The germline CDR1 and CDR2 sequences are SQVTM and ANQGSEA. This CDR3 spans 13 amino acids. The method was immunoSEQ multiplex PCR; TCRdb's version includes in-frame clones alone and lacks a portion of them. The data show approximately 5,000 clones, with about 30% seen just once and about a sixth held by the top ten.

The sample consisted of peripheral blood mononuclear cells, taken before stem cell transplant. The sequence came from a man aged 45-65 years with myelofibrosis. Some clones in this sample may be carry-over from other donors' samples. The rearrangement links TRBV29-1 to TRBJ2-5, with a tentative D call TRBD2 (6 bases). In DNA, the CDR3 is TGCAGCGTTGAAGGCGGGGTAGTCGAGACCCAGTACTTC. Its protein product is CSVEGGVVETQYF.